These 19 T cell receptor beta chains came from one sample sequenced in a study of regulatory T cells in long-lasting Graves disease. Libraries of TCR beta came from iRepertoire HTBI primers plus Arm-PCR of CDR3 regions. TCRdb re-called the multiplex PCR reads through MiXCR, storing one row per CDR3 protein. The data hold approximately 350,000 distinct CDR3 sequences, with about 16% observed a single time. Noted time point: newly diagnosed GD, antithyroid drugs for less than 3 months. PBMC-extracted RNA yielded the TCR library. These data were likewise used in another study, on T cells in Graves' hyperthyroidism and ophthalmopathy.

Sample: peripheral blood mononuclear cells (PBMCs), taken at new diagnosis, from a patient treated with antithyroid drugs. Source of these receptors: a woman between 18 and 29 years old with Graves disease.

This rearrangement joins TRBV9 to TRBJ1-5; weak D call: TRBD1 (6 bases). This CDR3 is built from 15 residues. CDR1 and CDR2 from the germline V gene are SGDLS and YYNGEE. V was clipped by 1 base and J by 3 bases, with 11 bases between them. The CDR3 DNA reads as TGTGCCAGCAGCGTAACACAGGGTGACAATCAGCCCCAGCATTTT. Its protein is CASSVTQGDNQPQHF.

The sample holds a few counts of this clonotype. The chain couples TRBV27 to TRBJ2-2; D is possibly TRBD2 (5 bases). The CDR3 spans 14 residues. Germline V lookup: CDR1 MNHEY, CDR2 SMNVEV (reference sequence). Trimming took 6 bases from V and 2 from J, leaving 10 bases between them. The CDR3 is CASSSDSNTGELFF. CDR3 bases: TGTGCCAGCAGCTCGGACTCCAACACCGGGGAGCTGTTTTTT.

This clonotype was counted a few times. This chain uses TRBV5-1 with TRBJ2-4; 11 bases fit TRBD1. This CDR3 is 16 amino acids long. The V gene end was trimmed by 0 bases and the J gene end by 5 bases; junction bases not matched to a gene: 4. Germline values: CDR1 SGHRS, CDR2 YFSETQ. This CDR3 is CASSLDGQGAQNIQYF. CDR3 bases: TGCGCCAGCAGCTTGGACGGACAGGGGGCCCAAAACATTCAGTACTTC.

The CDR3 DNA reads as TGTGCCAGCCGGGAGACAGGGAGGACTTTCTTT. This translates into CASRETGRTFF. The V gene is TRBV6-1, the J gene TRBJ1-1; TRBD1 aligns across 7 bases. The trim removed 8 bases at V and 12 bases at J, leaving 9 bases unmatched. Germline assignment: CDR1 MNHNS and CDR2 SASEGT. This CDR3 has 11 amino acids.

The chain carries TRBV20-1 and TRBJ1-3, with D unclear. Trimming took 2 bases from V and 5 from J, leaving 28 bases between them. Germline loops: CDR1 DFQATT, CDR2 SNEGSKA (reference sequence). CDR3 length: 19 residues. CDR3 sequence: CSARPTLDGAERSRNTIYF. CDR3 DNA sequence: TGCAGTGCTAGACCTACCCTGGACGGCGCAGAGCGATCGAGAAACACCATATATTTT.

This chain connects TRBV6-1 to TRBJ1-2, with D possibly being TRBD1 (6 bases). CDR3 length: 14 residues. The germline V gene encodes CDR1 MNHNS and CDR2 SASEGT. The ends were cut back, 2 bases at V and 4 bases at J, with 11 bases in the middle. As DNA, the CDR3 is TGTGCCAGCAGTGAACCCGACAGGTCCTATGGCTACACCTTC. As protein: CASSEPDRSYGYTF.

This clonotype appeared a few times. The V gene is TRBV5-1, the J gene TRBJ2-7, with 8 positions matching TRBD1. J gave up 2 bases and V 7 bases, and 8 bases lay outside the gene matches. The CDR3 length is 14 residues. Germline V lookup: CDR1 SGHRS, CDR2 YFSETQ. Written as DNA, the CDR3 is TGCGCCAGCTCGGACAGGGATTCGGCCTACGAGCAGTACTTC. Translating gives CASSDRDSAYEQYF.

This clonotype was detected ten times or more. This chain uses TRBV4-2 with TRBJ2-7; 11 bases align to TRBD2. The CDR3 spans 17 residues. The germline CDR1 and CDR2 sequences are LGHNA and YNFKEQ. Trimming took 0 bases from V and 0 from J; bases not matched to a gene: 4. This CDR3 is CASSQELAGGYSYEQYF. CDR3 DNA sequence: TGTGCCAGCAGCCAAGAGCTAGCGGGAGGTTACTCCTACGAGCAGTACTTC.

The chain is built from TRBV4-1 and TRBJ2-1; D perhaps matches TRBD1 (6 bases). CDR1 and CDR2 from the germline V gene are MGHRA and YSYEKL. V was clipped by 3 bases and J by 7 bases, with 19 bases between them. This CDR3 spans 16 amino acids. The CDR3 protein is CASSHPGDGYDNEQFF. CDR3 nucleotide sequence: TGCGCCAGCAGCCACCCAGGGGATGGTTATGATAATGAGCAGTTCTTC.

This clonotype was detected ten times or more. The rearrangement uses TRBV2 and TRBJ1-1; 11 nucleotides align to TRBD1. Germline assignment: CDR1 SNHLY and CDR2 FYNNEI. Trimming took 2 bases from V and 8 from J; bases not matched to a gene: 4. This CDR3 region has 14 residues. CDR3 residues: CASSEHGQGAEAFF. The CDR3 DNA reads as TGTGCCAGCAGTGAACACGGACAGGGGGCAGAAGCTTTCTTT.

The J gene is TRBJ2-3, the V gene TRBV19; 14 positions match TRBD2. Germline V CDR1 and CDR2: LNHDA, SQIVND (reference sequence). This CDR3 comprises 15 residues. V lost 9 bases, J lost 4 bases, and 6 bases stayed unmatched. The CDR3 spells CASGTSGRDPDTQYF. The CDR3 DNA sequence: TGTGCCAGCGGGACTAGCGGGAGAGACCCAGATACGCAGTATTTT.

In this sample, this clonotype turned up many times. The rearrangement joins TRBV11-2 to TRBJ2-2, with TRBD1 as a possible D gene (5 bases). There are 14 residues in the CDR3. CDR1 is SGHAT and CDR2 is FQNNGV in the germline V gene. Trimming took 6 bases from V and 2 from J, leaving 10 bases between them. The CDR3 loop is CASRAQGNTGELFF. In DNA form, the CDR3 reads TGTGCCAGCAGAGCCCAGGGTAACACCGGGGAGCTGTTTTTT.

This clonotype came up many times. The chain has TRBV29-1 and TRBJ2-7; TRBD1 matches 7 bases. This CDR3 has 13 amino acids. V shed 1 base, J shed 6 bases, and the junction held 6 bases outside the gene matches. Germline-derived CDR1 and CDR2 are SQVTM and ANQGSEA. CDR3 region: CSVEARGQGEQYF. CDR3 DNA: TGCAGCGTTGAAGCGAGGGGGCAGGGCGAGCAGTACTTC.

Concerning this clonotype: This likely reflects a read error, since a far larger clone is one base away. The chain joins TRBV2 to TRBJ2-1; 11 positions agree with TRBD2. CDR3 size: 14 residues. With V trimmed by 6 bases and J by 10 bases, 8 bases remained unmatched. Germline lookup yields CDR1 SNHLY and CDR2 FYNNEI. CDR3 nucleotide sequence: TGTGCCAGCAGAAAGGGGACTAGCGGCTACGAGCAGTTCTTC. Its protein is CASRKGTSGYEQFF. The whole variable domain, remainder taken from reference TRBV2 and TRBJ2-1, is EPEVTQTPSHQVTQMGQEVILRCVPISNHLYFYWYRQILGQKVEFLVSFYNNEISEKSEIFDDQFSVERPDGSNFTLKIRSTKLEDSAMYFCASRKGTSGYEQFFGPGTRLTVL.

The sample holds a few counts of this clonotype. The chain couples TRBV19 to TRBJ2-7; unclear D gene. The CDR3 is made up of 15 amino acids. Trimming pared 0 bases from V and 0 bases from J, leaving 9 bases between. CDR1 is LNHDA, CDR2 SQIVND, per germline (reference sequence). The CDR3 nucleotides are TGTGCCAGTAGTATAGATATCACGACCTCCTACGAGCAGTACTTC. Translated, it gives CASSIDITTSYEQYF.

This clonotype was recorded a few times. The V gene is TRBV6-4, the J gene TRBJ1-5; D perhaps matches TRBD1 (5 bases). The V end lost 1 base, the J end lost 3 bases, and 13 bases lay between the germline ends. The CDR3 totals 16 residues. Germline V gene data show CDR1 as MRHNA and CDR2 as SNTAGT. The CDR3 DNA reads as TGTGCCAGCAGTGACTTCCCGGGACGGTTCAATCAGCCCCAGCATTTT. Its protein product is CASSDFPGRFNQPQHF.

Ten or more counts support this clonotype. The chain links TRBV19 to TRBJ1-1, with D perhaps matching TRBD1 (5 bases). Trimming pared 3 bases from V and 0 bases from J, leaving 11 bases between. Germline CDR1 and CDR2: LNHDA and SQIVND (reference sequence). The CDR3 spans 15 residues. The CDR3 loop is CASSMGLRLNTEAFF. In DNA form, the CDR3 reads TGTGCCAGTAGTATGGGGCTGCGGTTGAACACTGAAGCTTTCTTT.

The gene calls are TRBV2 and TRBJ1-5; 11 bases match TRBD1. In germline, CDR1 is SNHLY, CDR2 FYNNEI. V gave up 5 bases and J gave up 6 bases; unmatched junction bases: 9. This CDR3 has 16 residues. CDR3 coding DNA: TGTGCCAGCAGTTTGTCCGGGACAGGGGGAATTCAGCCCCAGCATTTT. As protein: CASSLSGTGGIQPQHF.

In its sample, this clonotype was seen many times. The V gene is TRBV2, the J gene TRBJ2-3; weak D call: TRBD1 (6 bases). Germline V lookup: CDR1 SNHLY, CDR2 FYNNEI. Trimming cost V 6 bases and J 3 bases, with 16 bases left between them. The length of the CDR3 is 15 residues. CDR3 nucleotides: TGTGCCAGCAGCAAGACAGGATTATCGACAGATACGCAGTATTTT. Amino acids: CASSKTGLSTDTQYF.